This entry is about one TCR beta chain. These data belong to a study of blood T cell repertoires in COVID-19. Study summary: Nucleic acid was either cDNA or gDNA, and it came from T cells, B-cell-depleted T cells, or PBMCs.

Data came from immunoSEQ multiplex PCR; TCRdb stores just in-frame clones and leaves some out. The profile covers approximately 200,000 clones, with 89% appearing a single time and 2% to 2.5% taken by the ten largest. The CDR3 covers 15 residues. Germline V lookup: CDR1 SGHDN, CDR2 FVKESK. V shed 2 bases and J shed 7 bases, with 12 bases lying between them. This study enrolled people aged roughly 18 to 100 from 20 to 25 US geographic areas. Cohort placement rested on clinical history that participants reported themselves. Sequenced input: PBMCs or T cells enriched from blood (not recorded which). The clonotype was recovered from a middle-aged woman with acute COVID-19. The genes are TRBV14 and TRBJ1-6; no firm D call. The CDR3 loop is CASSQFSVKNSPLHF. The CDR3 DNA is TGTGCCAGCAGCCAATTTTCAGTGAAAAATTCACCCCTCCACTTT.